This TCR beta chain was captured in a study of human T cells and chemical hapten exposure. Trimming took off 7 bases at V and 7 bases at J, with 16 bases between the two ends. The CDR3 has 13 residues. The germline gives CDR1 SEHNR, CDR2 FQNEAQ (reference sequence). Sample time point: pre-sensitization, week 0. As for treatment: therapeutic diphenylcyclopropenone sensitization with weekly scalp DPC. The study extracted total RNA from unfractionated whole blood. TCRdb re-derived calls from the RACE reads in MiXCR, one entry per CDR3 protein. The table lists about 55,000 distinct CDR3 sequences, 9.5% to 10% of them singletons.

The TCR originated in a woman aged 30 to 39 with alopecia areata. Some clones in this sample may be carry-over from other donors' samples. This specimen was whole blood, taken in connection with sensitization to the hapten diphenylcyclopropenone (DPC). V usage is TRBV7-9 and J usage is TRBJ2-5, with D unresolved. In DNA form, the CDR3 reads TGTGCCAGCAACGGCCACCGTTTAGGGACCCAGTACTTC. The encoded protein is CASNGHRLGTQYF.